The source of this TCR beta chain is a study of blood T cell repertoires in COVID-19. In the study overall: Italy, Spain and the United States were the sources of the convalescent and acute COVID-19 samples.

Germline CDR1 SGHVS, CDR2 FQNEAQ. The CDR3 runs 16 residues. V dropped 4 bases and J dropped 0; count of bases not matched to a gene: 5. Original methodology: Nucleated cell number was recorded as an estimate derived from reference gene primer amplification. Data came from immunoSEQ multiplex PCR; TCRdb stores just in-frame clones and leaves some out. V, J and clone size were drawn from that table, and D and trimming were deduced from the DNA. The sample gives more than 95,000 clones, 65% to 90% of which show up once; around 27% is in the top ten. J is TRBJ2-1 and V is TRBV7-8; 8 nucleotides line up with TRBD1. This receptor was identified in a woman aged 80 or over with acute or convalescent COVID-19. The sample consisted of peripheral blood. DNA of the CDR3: TGTGCCAGCAGCTCCTGGACAGGGTTCTCCTACAATGAGCAGTTCTTC. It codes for CASSSWTGFSYNEQFF.